Listed here are 7 T cell receptor beta chains from one sample, sequenced in a study of molecular identifiers for immune sequencing clone quantification. MiXCR was run by TCRdb on the PCR reads, yielding one entry per CDR3 protein. The profile covers about 630,000 distinct CDR3 sequences, with roughly 27% appearing a single time and 0.6% to 0.9% taken by the ten largest. The sequenced sample consisted of naive CD8+ T cells from blood, with Jurkat cell RNA spiked in. Described subset: FACS-sorted CD8+CD4-CCR7+CD45RA+ naive T cells. The receptors here all came from a human donor in good health. Some libraries in this study had Jurkat cell RNA spiked in.

The sample holds many counts of this clonotype. The rearrangement joins TRBV30 to TRBJ2-3, with 9 bases matching TRBD2. The CDR3 length is 16 residues. Germline trimming cut 4 bases from V and 6 bases from J; bases unmatched to any gene: 14. Looked up from germline, CDR1 is GTSNPN and CDR2 is SVGIG (reference sequence). The CDR3 loop reads CAWTHGAGGPWDTQYF. The CDR3 nucleotides read TGTGCCTGGACACACGGTGCGGGAGGGCCTTGGGATACGCAGTATTTT. Looking up the rest from reference TRBV30 and TRBJ2-3 gives the full variable domain: SQTIHQWPATLVQPVGSPLSLECTVEGTSNPNLYWYRQAAGRGLQLLFYSVGIGQISSEVPQNLSASRPQDRQFILSSKKLLLSDSGFYLCAWTHGAGGPWDTQYFGPGTRLTVL.

At least ten counts were recorded for this clonotype. The genes are TRBV19 and TRBJ2-5, with TRBD1 matching over 10 bases. V was pared by 5 bases and J by 0 bases, with 3 bases of the junction left unmatched. Germline values: CDR1 LNHDA, CDR2 SQIVND (reference sequence). The CDR3 covers 15 residues. The CDR3 DNA follows: TGTGCCAGTAGTCCTGACAGGGGGCACCAAGAGACCCAGTACTTC. This gives the protein CASSPDRGHQETQYF.

V gene TRBV7-9 combines with J gene TRBJ1-1; D gene uncertain. The CDR3 loop spans 13 amino acids. The germline gives CDR1 SEHNR, CDR2 FQNEAQ (reference sequence). Trimming took 3 bases from V and 4 from J, leaving 9 bases between them. Written as DNA, the CDR3 is TGTGCCAGCAGCTTTCGGGAAACCACTGAAGCTTTCTTT. Protein product: CASSFRETTEAFF. Variable domain in full (rest from reference TRBV7-9 and TRBJ1-1): DTGVSQNPRHKITKRGQNVTFRCDPISEHNRLYWYRQTLGQGPEFLTYFQNEAQLEKSRLLSDRFSAERPKGSFSTLEIQRTEQGDSAMYLCASSFRETTEAFFGQGTRLTVV.

This clonotype was counted at least ten times. J is TRBJ2-5 and V is TRBV5-1, with TRBD1 matching 10 bases. CDR1 SGHRS and CDR2 YFSETQ come from the germline V gene. V was clipped by 6 bases and J by 5 bases; unmatched bases: 10. CDR3 length equals 15 residues. The CDR3 is CASNTGTGALETQYF. DNA of the CDR3: TGCGCCAGCAACACCGGGACAGGGGCTTTGGAGACCCAGTACTTC.

This clonotype was found many times. V is TRBV30 and J is TRBJ2-3, with 10 bases fitting TRBD2. This CDR3 is 17 amino acids long. V dropped 0 bases and J dropped 2; count of bases not matched to a gene: 8. CDR1 is GTSNPN and CDR2 is SVGIG in the germline V gene (reference sequence). The CDR3 nucleotides read TGTGCCTGGAGTGTATCTTTTAGCGGGAGGTACACAGATACGCAGTATTTT. It encodes CAWSVSFSGRYTDTQYF.

The table lists this clonotype with a count of one. One end of the junction fails to match germline, which may point to a read error. The V and J genes are TRBV5-4 and TRBJ2-6; D assignment may be TRBD1 or TRBD2 (5 bases each). The V gene's germline CDR1 is SGHNT and CDR2 YYREEE (reference sequence). The CDR3 is made up of 13 amino acids. Written as DNA, the CDR3 is TGTGCCAGCAGCTTGATCGGGGCCAACGTCCTGCCTTTC. It is translated as CASSLIGANVLPF.

This clonotype was seen repeatedly, ten times or more. The chain links TRBV6-5 to TRBJ2-7, with a tentative D call TRBD1 (5 bases). Between the trimmed V and J ends, which lost 5 bases and 5 bases, there was a span of 16 bases. This CDR3 spans 14 amino acids. Germline CDR1 MNHEY, CDR2 SVGAGI. CDR3 coding DNA: TGTGCCAGCAGTAGAACACAGGCGCCCCACGAGCAGTACTTC. It is translated as CASSRTQAPHEQYF.